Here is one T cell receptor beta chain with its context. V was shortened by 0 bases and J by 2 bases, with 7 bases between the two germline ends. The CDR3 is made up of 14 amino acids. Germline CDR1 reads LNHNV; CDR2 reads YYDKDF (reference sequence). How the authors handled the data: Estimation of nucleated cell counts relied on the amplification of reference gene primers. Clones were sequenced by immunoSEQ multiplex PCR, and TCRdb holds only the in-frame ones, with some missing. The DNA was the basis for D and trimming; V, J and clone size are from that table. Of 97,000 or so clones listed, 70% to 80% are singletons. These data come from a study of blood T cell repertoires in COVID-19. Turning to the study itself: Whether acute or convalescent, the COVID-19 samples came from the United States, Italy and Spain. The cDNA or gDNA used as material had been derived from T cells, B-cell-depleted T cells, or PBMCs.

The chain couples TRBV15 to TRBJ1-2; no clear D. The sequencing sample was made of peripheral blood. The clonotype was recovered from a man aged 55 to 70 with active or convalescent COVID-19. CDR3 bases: TGTGCCACCAGCAGAGATCGGTACAACTATGGCTACACCTTC. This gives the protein CATSRDRYNYGYTF.